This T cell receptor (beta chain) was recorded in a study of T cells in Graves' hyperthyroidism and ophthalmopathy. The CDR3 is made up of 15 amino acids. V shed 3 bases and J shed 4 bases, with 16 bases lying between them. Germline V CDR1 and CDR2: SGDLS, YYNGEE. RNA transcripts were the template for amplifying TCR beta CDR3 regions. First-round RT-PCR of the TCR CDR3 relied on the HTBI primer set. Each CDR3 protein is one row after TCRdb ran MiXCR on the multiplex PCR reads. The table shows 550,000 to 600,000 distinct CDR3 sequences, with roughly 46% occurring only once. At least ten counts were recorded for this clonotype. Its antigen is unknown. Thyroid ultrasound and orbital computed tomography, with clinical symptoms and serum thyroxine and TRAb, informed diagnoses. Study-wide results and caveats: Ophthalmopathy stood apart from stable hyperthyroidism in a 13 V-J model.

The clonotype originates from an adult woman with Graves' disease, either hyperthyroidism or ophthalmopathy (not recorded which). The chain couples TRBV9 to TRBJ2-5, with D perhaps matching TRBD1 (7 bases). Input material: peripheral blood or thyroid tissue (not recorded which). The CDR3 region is CASSGQGTAGETQYF. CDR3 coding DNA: TGTGCCAGCAGCGGCCAAGGGACAGCGGGAGAGACCCAGTACTTC.